This passage covers 7 T cell receptor beta chains from one sample sequenced in a study of patients and donors after allogeneic stem cell transplantation. TCRdb independently ran MiXCR on the RT-PCR reads; one entry per CDR3 protein. There are some 880,000 distinct CDR3 sequences in the sample; under 20% occur only once, and 5% to 6.5% lies in the top ten. The sample taken for sequencing was blood, either unsorted or a sorted T cell fraction (not recorded which). These receptor sequences come from a human donor who was either an allogeneic HSCT recipient or a stem cell or donor lymphocyte infusion donor (not recorded which). It is not recorded whose cells these are; they may come from a transplant donor.

This chain joins TRBV3-1 and TRBJ2-5; the D gene is possibly TRBD1 (6 bases). Germline-derived CDR1 and CDR2 are LGHDT and YNNKEL (reference sequence). CDR3 length: 16 amino acids. Trimming cost V 0 bases and J 3 bases, with 14 bases left between them. CDR3: CASSQEQGLMKETQYF. CDR3 bases: TGTGCCAGCAGCCAAGAACAGGGATTAATGAAAGAGACCCAGTACTTC.

The rearrangement uses TRBV12-3 or TRBV12-4 and TRBJ1-3; D may be TRBD1 (5 bases). This CDR3 has 14 residues. V lost 6 bases and J 4 bases, leaving 13 bases between the germline ends. The CDR3 sequence: CASRQTALGNTIYF. The CDR3, as DNA: TGTGCCAGCAGACAGACAGCCCTCGGAAACACCATATATTTT.

This clonotype was seen ten or more times. The CDR3 DNA reads as TGTGCCATCAGTGAGTCGGCCTCGTTCAATCAGCCCCAGCATTTT. Translated: CAISESASFNQPQHF. The V gene is TRBV10-3, the J gene TRBJ1-5; D gene ambiguous. The V end lost 0 bases, the J end lost 3 bases, and 9 bases lay between the germline ends. The CDR3 spans 15 residues. The germline V gene encodes CDR1 ENHRY and CDR2 SYGVKD.

In its sample, this clonotype was seen a few times. This chain connects TRBV7-9 to TRBJ2-3; 7 positions agree with TRBD2. Germline V lookup: CDR1 SEHNR, CDR2 FQNEAQ (reference sequence). This CDR3 comprises 16 residues. V lost 2 bases, J lost 4 bases, and 9 bases stayed unmatched. CDR3 nucleotide sequence: TGTGCCAGCAGCTTACCGGGACTAACGGGCTCAGATACGCAGTATTTT. It codes for CASSLPGLTGSDTQYF.

In this sample, this clonotype turned up a few times. The chain is built from TRBV27 and TRBJ2-1; D may be TRBD1 (5 bases). The germline V gene encodes CDR1 MNHEY and CDR2 SMNVEV (reference sequence). CDR3 length: 14 residues. Between the trimmed V and J ends, which lost 1 base and 7 bases, there was a span of 11 bases. CDR3 sequence: CASSLFPGKNEQFF. The CDR3 DNA sequence: TGTGCCAGCAGTTTATTTCCAGGGAAGAATGAGCAGTTCTTC.

V and J are TRBV25-1 and TRBJ1-2; D gene uncertain. Germline CDR1 reads MGHDK; CDR2 reads SYGVNS. The V gene lost 7 bases and the J gene lost 5 bases, with 11 bases spanning the gap. There are 12 residues in the CDR3. CDR3 in DNA: TGTGCCAGCAATGGTGACGGTTATGGCTACACCTTC. Its translation is CASNGDGYGYTF.

The chain uses TRBV20-1 and TRBJ2-3, with 7 bases matching TRBD1. CDR3 length: 16 amino acids. Germline V gene sequence: CDR1 DFQATT, CDR2 SNEGSKA (reference sequence). V shed 0 bases, J shed 6 bases, and the junction held 12 bases outside the gene matches. As DNA, the CDR3 is TGCAGTGCTAGAGATCCGAGACAGGGAGAGGTGGATACGCAGTATTTT. Translated: CSARDPRQGEVDTQYF.